Listed below are T cell receptor beta chains from one sample, sequenced in a study of blood T cell repertoires in COVID-19. Here immunoSEQ multiplex PCR was the method, and the copy in TCRdb shows in-frame clones only, minus some. The sample contains roughly 160,000 clones, about 84% of which appear only once. Material: PBMCs or T cells enriched from blood (not recorded which). The source of these receptors is a woman in her thirties or forties with acute COVID-19. CDR3s include the opening cysteine and the closing phenylalanine or tryptophan. The order of the fields is V gene, J gene, clone size, D gene, CDR3 length, CDR3 DNA, CDR3 protein. The D gene is left open where the match is weak. Clone size is stated in some rows and not others, as once, few, many or a class when expanded.

>TRBV7-9|TRBJ1-5|.|TRBD1|14
TGTGCCAGCAGCTTGGGGACAGGCAATCAGCCCCAGCATTTT
CASSLGTGNQPQHF
>TRBV5-1|TRBJ1-1|.|TRBD1|15
TGCGCCAGCAGCTGGACAGGGGTTAAGGACACTGAAGCTTTCTTT
CASSWTGVKDTEAFF
>TRBV28|TRBJ1-1|.|.|19
TGTGCCAGCAGTTTTCCCAAAGAGAGCGAGGGTCTTCCGAACACTGAAGCTTTCTTT
CASSFPKESEGLPNTEAFF
>TRBV19|TRBJ1-2|.|TRBD1|14
TGTGCCAGTAGTGGACAGGTCCTCGGGGATGGCTACACCTTC
CASSGQVLGDGYTF
>TRBV5-1|TRBJ1-1|few|.|13
TGCGCCAGCAGCTTTACCGGGGACACTGAAGCTTTCTTT
CASSFTGDTEAFF
>TRBV3-1/TRBV3-2|TRBJ2-1|.|TRBD2|17
TGTGCCAGCAGCCAGCTAGCGGGAGAAGCCCCGAACAATGAGCAGTTCTTC
CASSQLAGEAPNNEQFF
>TRBV25-1|TRBJ2-2|.|TRBD2|17
TGTGCCAGCAGTGCCCCCTCGGCGGGGGGAACGACCGGGGAGCTGTTTTTT
CASSAPSAGGTTGELFF
>TRBV4-1|TRBJ2-2|.|TRBD2|18
TGCGCCAGCAGCCAAGATGAGCTAGCGGGAGGGCCCACCGGGGAGCTGTTTTTT
CASSQDELAGGPTGELFF
>TRBV5-1|TRBJ2-5|few|.|14
TGCGCCAGCAGCTTCCAGGGGAAGCAAGAGACCCAGTACTTC
CASSFQGKQETQYF
>TRBV5-6|TRBJ2-1|.|TRBD2|15
TGTGCCAGCACCGGACTAGCGGCAAATTACAATGAGCAGTTCTTC
CASTGLAANYNEQFF
>TRBV6-5|TRBJ2-7|.|.|13
TGTGCCAGCACCTTGGGGAGTTCCTACGAGCAGTACTTC
CASTLGSSYEQYF
>TRBV18|TRBJ2-3|.|.|12
TGTGCCAGCTCTATCCTCACAGATACGCAGTATTTT
CASSILTDTQYF
>TRBV7-9|TRBJ2-2|.|TRBD1|16
TGTGCCAGCAGCTTAAACAGGGGGCGCTTGGCCGGGGAGCTGTTTTTT
CASSLNRGRLAGELFF
>TRBV6-5|TRBJ2-2|once|.|13
TGTGCCAGCAGTTTGACTTTTACCGGGGAGCTGTTTTTT
CASSLTFTGELFF
>TRBV7-6|TRBJ1-3|once|.|15
TGTGCCAGCAGCTTAGCGGCAGGGGCGGGAAACACCATATATTTT
CASSLAAGAGNTIYF
>TRBV12-5|TRBJ2-1|.|TRBD2|15
TGTGCTAGTGGTTTGTATCTAGCGGGAGTGGATGAGCAGTTCTTC
CASGLYLAGVDEQFF
>TRBV29-1|TRBJ2-1|.|TRBD2|14
TGCAGCGCCCGGGGACTAGCGGGAGCGAATGAGCAGTTCTTC
CSARGLAGANEQFF
>TRBV6-5|TRBJ2-7|once|.|14
TGTGCCAGCAGTTATCTGCACAGGGTGGCCGAGCAGTACTTC
CASSYLHRVAEQYF
>TRBV29-1|TRBJ2-5|.|.|15
TGCAGCGTTGAAATGGGCCAGGCCCCCAGGGGGACCCAGTACTTC
CSVEMGQAPRGTQYF
>TRBV13|TRBJ1-1|.|.|11
TGTGCCAGCAGCTTACTCACTGAAGCTTTCTTT
CASSLLTEAFF
>TRBV19|TRBJ1-3|.|.|16
TGTGCCAGTACCTATGGAGAGGGAAACTCTGGAAACACCATATATTTT
CASTYGEGNSGNTIYF
>TRBV30|TRBJ1-2|.|.|14
TGTGCCTGGAGTGTGCGGGGGGTCGTGAAGGGCTACACCTTC
CAWSVRGVVKGYTF
>TRBV10-3|TRBJ2-1|.|.|11
TGTGCCATCCGGGACTACAATGAGCAGTTCTTC
CAIRDYNEQFF
>TRBV29-1|TRBJ2-3|.|TRBD2|15
TGCAGCGGCACGGGACTAGGGGACACCACATATACGCAGTATTTT
CSGTGLGDTTYTQYF
>TRBV19|TRBJ1-2|.|TRBD1|14
TGTGCCAGTACTAAACAAGGGACAGGAGCTGGCTACACCTTC
CASTKQGTGAGYTF
>TRBV6-1|TRBJ1-4|.|.|17
TGTGCCAGCAGTGAACTTGGGTATGGGCCAACTAATGAAAAACTGTTTTTT
CASSELGYGPTNEKLFF
>TRBV3-1/TRBV3-2|TRBJ2-1|.|TRBD2|19
TGTGCCAGCAGCCAAGCGGGGACTAGCGGGAGTGGGACCCTCAATGAGCAGTTCTTC
CASSQAGTSGSGTLNEQFF
>TRBV3-1/TRBV3-2|TRBJ1-5|.|.|15
TGTGCCAGCAGCCACTCAGGGCCTGGCAATCAGCCCCAGCATTTT
CASSHSGPGNQPQHF
>TRBV5-1|TRBJ2-7|.|.|13
TGCGCCAGCAGCCCAGGACAAACCTACGAGCAGTACTTC
CASSPGQTYEQYF
>TRBV4-2|TRBJ2-3|.|TRBD2|21
TGTGCCAGCAGCCAAGATCTCATTGTACATGGGCTAGCGGGTTCCACAGATACGCAGTATTTT
CASSQDLIVHGLAGSTDTQYF
>TRBV29-1|TRBJ2-3|.|TRBD2|12
TGCAGCGTTGAAGCCGGCGGGGGTACGCAGTATTTT
CSVEAGGGTQYF
>TRBV2|TRBJ1-1|.|.|13
TGTGCCAGCAGTCCCCAGGGGACCACTGAAGCTTTCTTT
CASSPQGTTEAFF
>TRBV15|TRBJ2-3|.|.|16
TGTGCCACCAGCAGAGGGGGACCTCGGGAGACAGATACGCAGTATTTT
CATSRGGPRETDTQYF
>TRBV28|TRBJ2-2|few|.|17
TGTGCCAGCAGTCCGACTAGGATGTGGGGTATGGCCGGGGAGCTGTTTTTT
CASSPTRMWGMAGELFF
>TRBV19|TRBJ1-5|many|TRBD1|15
TGTGCCAGTAGTATAGTGGGACAGTCCAATCAGCCCCAGCATTTT
CASSIVGQSNQPQHF
>TRBV18|TRBJ1-5|.|.|14
TGTGCCAGCTCACCTTTGGACAGAGATCAGCCCCAGCATTTT
CASSPLDRDQPQHF
>TRBV4-2|TRBJ2-2|.|TRBD2|17
TGTGCCAGCAGTCAAGCCCACGGGAGGGGGGACACCGGGGAGCTGTTTTTT
CASSQAHGRGDTGELFF
>TRBV7-9|TRBJ2-5|.|TRBD2|16
TGTGCCAGCAGCCCCGTAAAGGGACTAGCAGGGGAGACCCAGTACTTC
CASSPVKGLAGETQYF
>TRBV18|TRBJ1-5|.|.|13
TGTGCCAGCTCACCGGGCAGGGATCAGCCCCAGCATTTT
CASSPGRDQPQHF
>TRBV9|TRBJ1-1|.|.|14
TGTGCCAGCAGCGTAGGTCTGCCGAGCACTGAAGCTTTCTTT
CASSVGLPSTEAFF
>TRBV20-1|TRBJ1-5|once|.|13
TGCAGTGCTAGTGGCCCAGGCGGGCAGCCCCAGCATTTT
CSASGPGGQPQHF
>TRBV19|TRBJ2-1|.|TRBD1|14
TGTGCCATCTCGGGACAGGGTGTTTCGGATGAGCAGTTCTTC
CAISGQGVSDEQFF
>TRBV10-3|TRBJ1-2|.|TRBD1|16
TGTGCCATCAGTGAAGCGGGGACAGGGTCGTATTCTGGCTACACCTTC
CAISEAGTGSYSGYTF
>TRBV4-1|TRBJ2-1|.|.|18
TGCGCCAGCAGCCCTAGACATACCGGGAGTAGTGCCTACAATGAGCAGTTCTTC
CASSPRHTGSSAYNEQFF
>TRBV13|TRBJ1-2|few|TRBD1|15
TGTGCCAGCAGCCGGGACAGGGGACAGAACTATGGCTACACCTTC
CASSRDRGQNYGYTF
>TRBV5-4|TRBJ2-1|once|TRBD2|20
TGTGCCAGCAGCTTGATGACGGGACTAGCGGGAATTCACTCCTACAATGAGCAGTTCTTC
CASSLMTGLAGIHSYNEQFF
>TRBV9|TRBJ1-1|.|.|15
TGTGCCAGCAGCAGAGGGCCTTCCTGGGGCACTGAAGCTTTCTTT
CASSRGPSWGTEAFF
>TRBV27|TRBJ2-2|.|TRBD2|16
TGTGCCAGCAGTCCCTTCGGGACTAGCGGTTCCGGGGAGCTGTTTTTT
CASSPFGTSGSGELFF